The next 27 T cell receptor beta chains were all read from a single sample in a study of blood T cell repertoires in COVID-19. TCRdb's table, derived via immunoSEQ multiplex PCR, lists solely in-frame clones and lacks some. Of some 300,000 clones listed, roughly 88% are singletons. Sequencing used peripheral blood. The receptors were sampled from a woman aged 25 to 39 who had recovered from COVID-19.

Note on this clone: The same CDR3 arises from other DNA sequences in this sample as well. The CDR3 bases are TGTGCCAGCAGCTTACAGGGGACTAATGAAAAACTGTTTTTT. Encoded protein: CASSLQGTNEKLFF. The chain is built from TRBV7-2 and TRBJ1-4; TRBD1 might be the D (6 bases). V dropped 2 bases and J dropped 2 bases, with 6 bases sitting between them. The CDR3 spans 14 residues. In germline, CDR1 is SGHTA, CDR2 FQGNSA.

The chain uses TRBV6-5 and TRBJ1-1; D is undetermined. Trimming cost V 6 bases and J 2 bases, with 10 bases left between them. CDR1 is MNHEY, CDR2 SVGAGI, per germline. This CDR3 is built from 13 residues. The CDR3 DNA reads TGTGCCAGCAGATCGTCGAGAAACACTGAAGCTTTCTTT. It encodes CASRSSRNTEAFF.

This chain uses TRBV7-9 with TRBJ1-6; 8 nucleotides line up with TRBD1. The CDR3 length is 15 residues. Germline loops: CDR1 SEHNR, CDR2 FQNEAQ (reference sequence). The trim removed 5 bases at V and 8 bases at J, leaving 8 bases unmatched. In DNA form, the CDR3 reads TGTGCCAGCAGCCTCACCCGGGACAGGTATTCACCCCTCCACTTT. Amino acids: CASSLTRDRYSPLHF.

This rearrangement joins TRBV6-5 to TRBJ2-5; a possible D gene is TRBD1 (5 bases). Between the trimmed V and J ends, which lost 6 bases and 7 bases, there was a span of 21 bases. This CDR3 has 15 residues. The germline V gene has CDR1 MNHEY and CDR2 SVGAGI. CDR3 sequence (DNA): TGTGCCAGCAGAAAACCAGGGTCCCGAGCCGTGACCCAGTACTTC. As protein: CASRKPGSRAVTQYF.

The gene calls are TRBV30 and TRBJ1-5; unclear D gene. Germline V gives CDR1 GTSNPN, CDR2 SVGIG (reference sequence). This CDR3 is built from 14 residues. V was trimmed by 5 bases and J by 0 bases, leaving 11 bases between them. CDR3 residues: CAWQQQYSNQPQHF. CDR3 DNA: TGTGCCTGGCAACAGCAGTATAGCAATCAGCCCCAGCATTTT.

The chain uses TRBV6-5 and TRBJ1-2; D is uncertain. In germline, CDR1 is MNHEY, CDR2 SVGAGI. Trimming shortened V by 0 bases and J by 7 bases, and 9 bases separated the two germline ends. This CDR3 spans 13 amino acids. CDR3 in amino acids: CASSYSRGSGYTF. In DNA, the CDR3 is TGTGCCAGCAGTTACTCGAGAGGGAGTGGCTACACCTTC.

The chain has TRBV28 and TRBJ1-2; TRBD1 matches 7 bases. Germline CDR1 and CDR2: MDHEN and SYDVKM. The CDR3 is made up of 16 amino acids. The V and J ends lost 5 bases and 0 bases, in that order; junction bases with no gene match: 9. The CDR3 bases are TGTGCCAGCAGTCTATCGGGGACAGTTTCTAACTATGGCTACACCTTC. It specifies CASSLSGTVSNYGYTF.

The table lists this clone with a count of one. This sequence joins TRBV9 and TRBJ1-6; the match to TRBD1 covers 7 bases. The germline CDR1 and CDR2 sequences are SGDLS and YYNGEE. This CDR3 contains 16 residues. V lost 0 bases and J lost 7; bases outside the gene matches: 7. CDR3 sequence (DNA): TGTGCCAGCAGCGTAGAGGCAGGGGGTGGCAATTCACCCCTCCACTTT. This codes for CASSVEAGGGNSPLHF.

J is TRBJ1-4 and V is TRBV19; a weak D match, TRBD1 (5 bases). CDR1 is LNHDA, CDR2 SQIVND, per germline (reference sequence). The CDR3 is 14 residues long. V was cut by 7 bases and J by 7 bases, with 16 bases left in between. CDR3: CASMRRGDTEKLFF. The CDR3 DNA is TGTGCCAGTATGAGAAGGGGTGATACTGAAAAACTGTTTTTT. The full variable domain, in which reference TRBV19 and TRBJ1-4 provide the parts outside the CDR3, is DGGITQSPKYLFRKEGQNVTLSCEQNLNHDAMYWYRQDPGQGLRLIYYSQIVNDFQKGDIAEGYSVSREKKESFPLTVTSAQKNPTAFYLCASMRRGDTEKLFFGSGTQLSVL.

This chain uses TRBV9 with TRBJ2-2; D is perhaps TRBD2 (6 bases). CDR3 length: 15 amino acids. Trimming cost V 2 bases and J 0 bases, with 8 bases left between them. Germline loops: CDR1 SGDLS, CDR2 YYNGEE. This CDR3 reads CASSVGGANTGELFF. The CDR3 DNA follows: TGTGCCAGCAGCGTCGGCGGGGCGAACACCGGGGAGCTGTTTTTT.

The table lists this clone with a count of one. This chain links TRBV5-1 with TRBJ2-3; D gene uncertain. Germline V CDR1 and CDR2: SGHRS, YFSETQ. Trimming cost V 0 bases and J 4 bases, with 6 bases left between them. This CDR3 is 13 amino acids long. CDR3 region: CASSLGPPDTQYF. In DNA, the CDR3 is TGCGCCAGCAGCTTGGGGCCCCCAGATACGCAGTATTTT.

The chain carries TRBV27 and TRBJ1-2; D perhaps matches TRBD1 (6 bases). The CDR3 totals 16 residues. The germline CDR1 and CDR2 sequences are MNHEY and SMNVEV (reference sequence). Trimming shortened V by 0 bases and J by 4 bases, and 15 bases separated the two germline ends. DNA of the CDR3: TGTGCCAGCAGTTTATCGGGGGGGCTTCTTGGCTATGGCTACACCTTC. Translated: CASSLSGGLLGYGYTF.

This rearrangement joins TRBV19 to TRBJ2-3, with a tentative D call TRBD1 (7 bases). CDR3 size: 18 residues. The V and J ends lost 5 bases and 2 bases respectively, with 23 bases between them. The germline V gene encodes CDR1 LNHDA and CDR2 SQIVND (reference sequence). The CDR3 protein is CASSQRSAGGGHTDTQYF. In nucleotides, the CDR3 is TGTGCCAGTAGTCAGAGGAGCGCAGGGGGAGGACACACAGATACGCAGTATTTT.

The CDR3 nucleotides read TGTGCCAGCAGTTACAGACAGCTGAACACTGAAGCTTTCTTT. Translated, it gives CASSYRQLNTEAFF. The rearrangement joins TRBV6-5 to TRBJ1-1; a weak D match, TRBD1 (5 bases). The CDR3 is 14 amino acids. Germline CDR1 MNHEY, CDR2 SVGAGI. Trimming took 2 bases from V and 0 from J, leaving 7 bases between them.

The V call is TRBV15, the J call TRBJ2-7; tentative D call: TRBD1 (5 bases). Trimming shortened V by 4 bases and J by 3 bases, and 13 bases separated the two germline ends. This CDR3 is 14 amino acids long. In germline, CDR1 is LNHNV, CDR2 YYDKDF (reference sequence). In DNA, the CDR3 is TGTGCCACCAGCATAAGGACGACAGACTACGAGCAGTACTTC. This sequence encodes CATSIRTTDYEQYF.

The chain combines TRBV30 with TRBJ1-5; D gene unclear. V lost 0 bases and J 7 bases, leaving 10 bases between the germline ends. The length of the CDR3 is 13 residues. From germline, CDR1 is GTSNPN and CDR2 SVGIG (reference sequence). The CDR3 nucleotides are TGTGCCTGGAGTGTCTTGGGGAGCCAGCCCCAGCATTTT. Translation gives CAWSVLGSQPQHF. The complete variable domain, with remaining parts taken from reference TRBV30 and TRBJ1-5, reads SQTIHQWPATLVQPVGSPLSLECTVEGTSNPNLYWYRQAAGRGLQLLFYSVGIGQISSEVPQNLSASRPQDRQFILSSKKLLLSDSGFYLCAWSVLGSQPQHFGDGTRLSIL.

The rearrangement uses TRBV6-1 and TRBJ2-4, with D possibly being TRBD1 (5 bases). The V end lost 3 bases, the J end lost 15 bases, and 15 bases lay between the germline ends. The CDR3 has 12 amino acids. CDR1 is MNHNS, CDR2 SASEGT, per germline. The CDR3 loop is CASSELGSRGYF. CDR3 coding DNA: TGTGCCAGCAGTGAGCTTGGATCTAGGGGGTACTTC.

V gene TRBV7-2 combines with J gene TRBJ1-1; D is perhaps TRBD1 (6 bases). The CDR3 runs to 15 residues. Trimming cost V 4 bases and J 0 bases, with 12 bases left between them. Germline V gene lookup returns CDR1 SGHTA and CDR2 FQGNSA. The CDR3 nucleotides are TGTGCCAGCAGCTCCACAGGGACAATGAACACTGAAGCTTTCTTT. Translating gives CASSSTGTMNTEAFF.

The chain joins TRBV9 to TRBJ2-1, with D possibly TRBD1 on 5 matching bases. Germline CDR1 and CDR2: SGDLS and YYNGEE. V was trimmed by 7 bases and J by 0 bases, leaving 14 bases between them. The CDR3 length is 15 residues. This CDR3 reads CASSPPRGSYNEQFF. The DNA of the CDR3 is TGTGCCAGCTCCCCCCCAAGGGGCTCCTACAATGAGCAGTTCTTC.

The DNA for the CDR3 is TGTGCCAGCAGCCACGACAGCTATGGCTACACCTTC. Residues: CASSHDSYGYTF. The chain couples TRBV4-2 to TRBJ1-2; the D gene is possibly TRBD1 (5 bases). V dropped 3 bases and J dropped 4 bases, with 6 bases sitting between them. Germline V CDR1 and CDR2: LGHNA, YNFKEQ. This CDR3 is built from 12 residues.

The DNA for the CDR3 is TGTGCCAGCAGCCCCCCCGAGGGCAGATACACTGAAGCTTTCTTT. This sequence encodes CASSPPEGRYTEAFF. The V call is TRBV28, the J call TRBJ1-1; D call uncertain. Germline CDR1 MDHEN, CDR2 SYDVKM. The CDR3 runs 15 residues. The germline V and J ends were trimmed by 6 bases and 3 bases, with 17 bases remaining between them.

The chain is built from TRBV20-1 and TRBJ2-3; a weak D match, TRBD1 (5 bases). CDR3 length equals 13 residues. Trimming took 3 bases from V and 4 from J, leaving 11 bases between them. Germline V gives CDR1 DFQATT, CDR2 SNEGSKA (reference sequence). Here the CDR3 DNA reads TGCAGTGCTAGTTTGGTGGGGCCAGATACGCAGTATTTT. Its translation is CSASLVGPDTQYF.

The CDR3: CAISDGTNYEQYF. In DNA, the CDR3 is TGTGCCATCAGTGATGGGACAAACTACGAGCAGTACTTC. V gene TRBV10-3 combines with J gene TRBJ2-7; D perhaps matches TRBD1 (6 bases). In germline, CDR1 is ENHRY, CDR2 SYGVKD. The CDR3 totals 13 residues. V was pared by 3 bases and J by 3 bases, with 9 bases between.

The sample holds one count of this clone. V and J are TRBV12-1 and TRBJ2-5; TRBD2 was called by the table and not checked on the DNA. TRBV12-1 is classified as a pseudogene. The CDR3 is made up of 20 amino acids. The DNA for the CDR3 is TGTGCCAGCAGCGGGCCGGCCTTGCATTCACTAGCGGGGGCGGGGGAGACCCAGTACTTC. It specifies CASSGPALHSLAGAGETQYF.

The gene calls are TRBV5-1 and TRBJ2-3, with a possible D match to TRBD2 (6 bases). With 0 bases removed from V and 1 base from J, the gap between germline ends came to 12 bases. Germline CDR1 reads SGHRS; CDR2 reads YFSETQ. CDR3 length: 16 amino acids. CDR3 loop: CASSLANGGGTDTQYF. Written as DNA, the CDR3 is TGCGCCAGCAGCTTGGCCAATGGCGGGGGCACAGATACGCAGTATTTT.

This chain links TRBV7-2 with TRBJ1-1; TRBD1 is a possible D gene (6 bases). The CDR3 extends over 15 amino acids. V was cut by 6 bases and J by 3 bases, with 17 bases left in between. The V gene's germline CDR1 is SGHTA and CDR2 FQGNSA. The CDR3 bases are TGTGCCAGCAGAAATATGGCGGGGGCTGACACTGAAGCTTTCTTT. Protein product: CASRNMAGADTEAFF.

The V gene is TRBV10-3, the J gene TRBJ2-7; possible D gene TRBD1, 5 bases. There are 12 residues in the CDR3. V lost 3 bases to trimming and J lost 4 bases, with 7 bases between them. Germline-derived CDR1 and CDR2 are ENHRY and SYGVKD. Here the CDR3 DNA reads TGTGCCATCAGTGAATCAGGGTACGAGCAGTACTTC. The encoded protein is CAISESGYEQYF.